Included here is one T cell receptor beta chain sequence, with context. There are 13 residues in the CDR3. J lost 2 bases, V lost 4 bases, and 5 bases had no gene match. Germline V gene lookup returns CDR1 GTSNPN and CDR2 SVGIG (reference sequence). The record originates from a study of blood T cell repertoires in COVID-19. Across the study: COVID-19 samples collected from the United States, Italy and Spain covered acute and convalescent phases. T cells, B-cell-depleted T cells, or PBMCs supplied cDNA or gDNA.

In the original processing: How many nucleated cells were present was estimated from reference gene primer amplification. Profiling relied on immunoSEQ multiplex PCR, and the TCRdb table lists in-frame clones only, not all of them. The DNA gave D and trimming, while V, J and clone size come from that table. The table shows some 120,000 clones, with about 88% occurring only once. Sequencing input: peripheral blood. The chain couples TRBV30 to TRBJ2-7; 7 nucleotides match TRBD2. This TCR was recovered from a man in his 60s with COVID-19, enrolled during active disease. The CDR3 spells CAWKSGRAYEQYF. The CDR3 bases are TGTGCCTGGAAGAGTGGGAGGGCCTACGAGCAGTACTTC.